This TCR beta chain derives from a study of blood T cell repertoires in COVID-19. Study at large: Donors in the United States, Italy and Spain gave samples during acute or convalescent COVID-19. Nucleic acid was either cDNA or gDNA, and it came from T cells, B-cell-depleted T cells, or PBMCs.

The germline CDR1 and CDR2 sequences are SGDLS and YYNGEE. The CDR3 loop spans 16 amino acids. V lost 0 bases to trimming and J lost 3 bases; unmatched junction nucleotides: 6. Original methodology: How many nucleated cells were present was estimated from reference gene primer amplification. Assay: immunoSEQ multiplex PCR; the TCRdb copy retains only in-frame clones and omits some. D and trimming come from the DNA, and the V and J calls and clone size come from that table. The sample includes under 150,000 clones, around 85% of them seen just once. The rearrangement joins TRBV9 to TRBJ2-1; 7 bases align to TRBD2. The specimen sequenced was peripheral blood. The origin of this receptor is a human donor in a cohort sampled during active COVID-19. The DNA of the CDR3 is TGTGCCAGCAGCGTAGGGGCGGGAGAGGACTACAATGAGCAGTTCTTC. The encoded protein is CASSVGAGEDYNEQFF.